These 14 T cell receptor beta chains were all obtained from the same sample, sequenced in a study of blood T cell repertoires in COVID-19 (dated by TCRdb to 2019 to 2021). Libraries were built with the immunoSEQ multiplex PCR assay. This is the immuneACCESS table as TCRdb keeps it, with only in-frame sequences that have V and J called. A part of the clones is gone; compared with another copy, unresolved V genes explain less than half, and the rest is unexplained. Across this sample there are about 150,000 clones, with roughly four fifths seen only once. Of the sample, roughly 1.7% is held by the ten largest clones. The material sequenced was peripheral blood. The receptors originated from an elderly man with acute or convalescent COVID-19.

V usage is TRBV19 and J usage is TRBJ2-3; 10 nucleotides align to TRBD2. The CDR3 has 15 amino acids. Unmatched junction bases numbered 9, after V lost 6 bases and J lost 6 bases. Germline V CDR1 and CDR2: LNHDA, SQIVND (reference sequence). This CDR3 is CASRPLAGARDTQYF. DNA for the CDR3: TGTGCCAGTAGACCCCTAGCGGGGGCTCGGGATACGCAGTATTTT.

The chain uses TRBV7-2 and TRBJ2-1, with D possibly being TRBD2 (6 bases). Germline values: CDR1 SGHTA, CDR2 FQGNSA. This CDR3 has 14 amino acids. V dropped 2 bases and J dropped 5 bases, with 10 bases sitting between them. Here the CDR3 reads CASSLISGNNEQFF. The CDR3 nucleotides are TGTGCCAGCAGCTTAATTAGCGGTAACAATGAGCAGTTCTTC.

The rearrangement uses TRBV19 and TRBJ2-2; tentative D call: TRBD1 (6 bases). V lost 3 bases to trimming and J lost 3 bases, with 11 bases between them. CDR1 and CDR2 from the germline V gene are LNHDA and SQIVND (reference sequence). This CDR3 has 15 amino acids. CDR3 residues: CASSISRGDTGELFF. The CDR3 coding sequence is TGTGCCAGTAGTATTTCCAGGGGTGACACCGGGGAGCTGTTTTTT.

CDR3 sequence (DNA): TGTGCCAGCAGTTACAGGGGAACCGGGGAGCTGTTTTTT. As protein: CASSYRGTGELFF. This chain joins TRBV6-2 or TRBV6-3 and TRBJ2-2; weak D call: TRBD1 (5 bases). Trimming removed 2 bases at V and 5 bases at J, with 6 bases between. Germline V gene sequence: CDR1 MNHEY, CDR2 SVGEGT. This CDR3 has 13 amino acids.

V and J are TRBV7-8 and TRBJ1-5; D ambiguous. Germline values: CDR1 SGHVS, CDR2 FQNEAQ. With 5 bases removed from V and 3 bases from J, the gap between germline ends came to 8 bases. The CDR3 totals 13 residues. CDR3 residues: CASSLRLNQPQHF. In DNA form, the CDR3 reads TGTGCCAGCAGCCTTCGACTCAATCAGCCCCAGCATTTT. Looking up the rest from reference TRBV7-8 and TRBJ1-5 gives the full variable domain: GAGVSQSPRYKVAKRGQDVALRCDPISGHVSLFWYQQALGQGPEFLTYFQNEAQLDKSGLPSDRFFAERPEGSVSTLKIQRTQQEDSAVYLCASSLRLNQPQHFGDGTRLSIL.

The chain joins TRBV4-2 to TRBJ1-5; the D gene is possibly TRBD1 (5 bases). Trimming cost V 0 bases and J 6 bases, with 12 bases left between them. Germline loops: CDR1 LGHNA, CDR2 YNFKEQ. CDR3 length equals 15 residues. DNA of the CDR3: TGTGCCAGCAGCCAAGATGCGCAGGGTGGTCAGCCCCAGCATTTT. Protein sequence: CASSQDAQGGQPQHF.

V and J are TRBV30 and TRBJ1-4; perhaps TRBD1 as D (6 bases). In germline, CDR1 is GTSNPN, CDR2 SVGIG (reference sequence). CDR3 size: 16 residues. V lost 1 base and J lost 4, with 16 bases in between. The CDR3 is CAWSANTGFGNEKLFF. DNA of the CDR3: TGTGCCTGGAGTGCCAATACAGGGTTTGGTAATGAAAAACTGTTTTTT.

The V call is TRBV15, the J call TRBJ2-7, with D possibly TRBD1 on 5 matching bases. The CDR3 runs 16 residues. Trimming shortened V by 1 base and J by 0 bases, and 13 bases separated the two germline ends. Germline V CDR1 and CDR2: LNHNV, YYDKDF (reference sequence). This chain's CDR3 is CATSRGIGEPSYEQYV. CDR3 nucleotides: TGTGCCACCAGCAGAGGTATAGGGGAACCCTCCTACGAGCAGTACGTC.

V is TRBV5-1 and J is TRBJ1-2, with TRBD1 identical over 8 bases. Germline CDR1 is SGHRS and CDR2 is YFSETQ. The CDR3 spans 14 residues. J lost 1 base, V lost 4 bases, and 3 bases had no gene match. The CDR3 loop reads CASSPDRGNYGYTF. The DNA for the CDR3 is TGCGCCAGCAGCCCCGACAGGGGTAACTATGGCTACACCTTC.

CDR3 bases: TGTGCCAGTCGACAGGGGCCGAATTCACCCCTCCACTTT. It yields the protein CASRQGPNSPLHF. The chain links TRBV12-3 or TRBV12-4 to TRBJ1-6; 8 bases match TRBD1. This CDR3 comprises 13 residues. Germline trimming cut 9 bases from V and 7 bases from J; bases unmatched to any gene: 5.

This clone was detected a few times. This chain joins TRBV2 and TRBJ2-5; 8 nucleotides match TRBD2. V gave up 8 bases and J gave up 2 bases; unmatched junction bases: 10. This CDR3 has 15 residues. CDR1 is SNHLY, CDR2 FYNNEI, per germline. This CDR3 is CASGLAGGYQETQYF. Here the CDR3 DNA reads TGTGCCAGCGGTCTAGCGGGCGGTTATCAAGAGACCCAGTACTTC. The entire variable domain, with the rest obtained from reference TRBV2 and TRBJ2-5, is as follows: EPEVTQTPSHQVTQMGQEVILRCVPISNHLYFYWYRQILGQKVEFLVSFYNNEISEKSEIFDDQFSVERPDGSNFTLKIRSTKLEDSAMYFCASGLAGGYQETQYFGPGTRLLVL.

The chain employs TRBV6-5 and TRBJ2-1; maybe TRBD1 (7 bases). Trimming left V 6 bases short and J 7 bases short, with 13 bases between. Germline lookup yields CDR1 MNHEY and CDR2 SVGAGI. The CDR3 consists of 13 residues. The CDR3: CASSGGQTNEQFF. CDR3 DNA sequence: TGTGCCAGCAGCGGGGGACAGACGAATGAGCAGTTCTTC.

The chain couples TRBV10-1 to TRBJ1-5; D might be TRBD1 (6 bases). The CDR3 runs to 12 residues. In germline, CDR1 is WNHNN, CDR2 SYGVQD (reference sequence). V lost 10 bases and J 7 bases, leaving 14 bases between the germline ends. In DNA, the CDR3 is TGCGCCATCTCAGAACAGGGCCAGCCCCAGCATTTT. As protein: CAISEQGQPQHF.

CDR3 sequence: CASSPQRGSYNEQFF. The DNA for the CDR3 is TGTGCCAGCTCACCACAGCGGGGATCCTACAATGAGCAGTTCTTC. The chain couples TRBV18 to TRBJ2-1; 7 nucleotides align to TRBD2. CDR3 length equals 15 residues. The junction had 1 base not matched to a gene; V was cut back by 1 base and J by 1 base. From germline, CDR1 is KGHSH and CDR2 LQKENI.